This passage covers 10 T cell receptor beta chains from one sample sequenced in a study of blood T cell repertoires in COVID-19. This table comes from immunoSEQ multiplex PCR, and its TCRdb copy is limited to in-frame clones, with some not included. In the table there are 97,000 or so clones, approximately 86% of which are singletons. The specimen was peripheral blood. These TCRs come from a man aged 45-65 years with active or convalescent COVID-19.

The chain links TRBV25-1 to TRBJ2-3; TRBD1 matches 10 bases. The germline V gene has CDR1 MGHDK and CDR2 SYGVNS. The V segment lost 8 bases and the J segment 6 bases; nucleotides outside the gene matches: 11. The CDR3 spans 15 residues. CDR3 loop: CASARDRGPVDTQYF. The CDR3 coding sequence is TGTGCCAGCGCCCGGGACAGGGGACCGGTGGATACGCAGTATTTT.

The CDR3 sequence: CASSEIAGLSNYGYTF. Here the CDR3 DNA reads TGTGCCAGCAGTGAAATTGCGGGACTATCTAACTATGGCTACACCTTC. V is TRBV2 and J is TRBJ1-2; TRBD1 is a possible D gene (5 bases). This CDR3 is 16 amino acids long. V dropped 2 bases and J dropped 0 bases, with 13 bases sitting between them. Germline CDR1 is SNHLY and CDR2 is FYNNEI.

DNA for the CDR3: TGTGCCTGGAGTGTAGTAGGCAATCAGCCCCAGCATTTT. It translates to CAWSVVGNQPQHF. The chain joins TRBV30 to TRBJ1-5; D is uncertain. The ends were cut back, 0 bases at V and 2 bases at J, with 5 bases in the middle. This CDR3 spans 13 amino acids. Germline V gene sequence: CDR1 GTSNPN, CDR2 SVGIG (reference sequence).

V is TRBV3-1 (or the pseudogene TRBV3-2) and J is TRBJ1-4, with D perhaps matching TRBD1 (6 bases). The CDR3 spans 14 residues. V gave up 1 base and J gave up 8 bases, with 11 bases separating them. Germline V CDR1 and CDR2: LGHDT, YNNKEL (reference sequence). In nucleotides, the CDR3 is TGTGCCAGCAGCCAAGCAGGGGCCAAAGAAAAACTGTTTTTT. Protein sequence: CASSQAGAKEKLFF.

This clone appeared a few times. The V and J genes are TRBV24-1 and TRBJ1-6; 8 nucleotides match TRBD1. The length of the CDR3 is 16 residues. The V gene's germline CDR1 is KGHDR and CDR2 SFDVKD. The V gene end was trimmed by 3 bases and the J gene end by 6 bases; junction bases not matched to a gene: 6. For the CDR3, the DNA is TGTGCCACCAGTGATCTCCAGGGGGCGAGTAATTCACCCCTCCACTTT. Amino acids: CATSDLQGASNSPLHF.

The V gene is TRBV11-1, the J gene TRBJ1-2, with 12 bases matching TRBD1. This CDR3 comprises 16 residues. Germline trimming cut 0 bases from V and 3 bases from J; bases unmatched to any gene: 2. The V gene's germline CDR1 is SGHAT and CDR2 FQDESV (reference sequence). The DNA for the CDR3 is TGTGCCAGCAGCTTAGCCGGGACAGGGGGCGACTATGGCTACACCTTC. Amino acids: CASSLAGTGGDYGYTF.

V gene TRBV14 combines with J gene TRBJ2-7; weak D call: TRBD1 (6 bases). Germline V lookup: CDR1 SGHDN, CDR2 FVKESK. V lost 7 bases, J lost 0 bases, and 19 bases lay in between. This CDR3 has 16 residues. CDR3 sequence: CASTPDRDTSSYEQYV. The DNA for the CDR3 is TGTGCCAGCACTCCGGATCGGGACACGAGCTCCTACGAGCAGTACGTC.

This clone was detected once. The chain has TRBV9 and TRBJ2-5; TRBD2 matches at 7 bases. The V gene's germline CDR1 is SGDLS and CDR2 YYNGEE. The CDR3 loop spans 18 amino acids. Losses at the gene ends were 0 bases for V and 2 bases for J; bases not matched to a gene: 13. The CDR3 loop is CASSVATWGGTPQETQYF. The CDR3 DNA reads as TGTGCCAGCAGCGTAGCTACCTGGGGGGGGACGCCACAAGAGACCCAGTACTTC.

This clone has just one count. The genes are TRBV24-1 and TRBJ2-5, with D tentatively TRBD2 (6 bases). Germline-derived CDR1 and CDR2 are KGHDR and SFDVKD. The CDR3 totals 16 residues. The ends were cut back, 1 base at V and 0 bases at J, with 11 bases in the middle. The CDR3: CATSDLSGGNQETQYF. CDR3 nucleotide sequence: TGTGCCACCAGTGATTTATCTGGGGGGAACCAAGAGACCCAGTACTTC.

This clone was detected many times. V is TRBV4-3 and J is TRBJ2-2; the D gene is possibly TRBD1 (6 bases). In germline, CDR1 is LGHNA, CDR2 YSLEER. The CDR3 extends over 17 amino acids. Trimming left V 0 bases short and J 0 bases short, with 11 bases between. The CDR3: CASSQEGRGANTGELFF. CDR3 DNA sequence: TGCGCCAGCAGCCAAGAGGGCAGGGGTGCGAACACCGGGGAGCTGTTTTTT.